This entry is about one TCR beta chain. The antigen is unknown. This specimen comes from a study of vaccination effects on CD4 cells after COVID-19. This CDR3 comprises 12 residues. V lost 5 bases, J lost 4 bases, and 9 bases lay in between. Peptide-pool stimulation followed by sequencing identified expanded antigen-specific CD4+ clonotypes in the ViraFEST assay. Subsequent to roughly 10 days of culture, CD4+ T cells were isolated. The person had a PCR-confirmed SARS-CoV-2 infection during March to December 2020. Method: immunoSEQ multiplex PCR; TCRdb's copy keeps in-frame clones and lacks some. The table includes roughly 26,000 clones, roughly 74% detected once.

The receptor comes from a human donor who had a prior SARS-CoV-2 infection. The chain recombines TRBV12-3 or TRBV12-4 with TRBJ2-7; D is perhaps TRBD2 (6 bases). The sequences come from CD4+ T cells from PBMCs cultured with HCoV-NL63 spike peptides, collected before COVID-19 vaccination. Here the CDR3 DNA reads TGTGCCAGCAGTAAGGCGGGGTACGAGCAGTACTTC. Protein product: CASSKAGYEQYF.